This TCR beta chain was recovered during a study of blood T cell repertoires in COVID-19. As for the study in general: Samples taken during acute and convalescent COVID-19 were collected in the United States, Italy and Spain. PBMCs, B-cell-depleted T cells, or T cells were the source of the cDNA or gDNA that made up the material.

This clone was found once. Authors' analysis steps: Estimation of nucleated cell counts relied on the amplification of reference gene primers. Profiling relied on immunoSEQ multiplex PCR, and the TCRdb table lists in-frame clones only, not all of them. The V and J calls and clone size were taken over from that table, and D and trimming were inferred from the DNA. The sample consists of about 70,000 clones, nearly 80% of them appearing once. The sequence derives from an older woman with acute or convalescent COVID-19. Sequencing used peripheral blood.

The CDR3 sequence: CASSIGGGGDTQYF. The CDR3, as DNA: TGTGCCAGTAGTATAGGGGGGGGCGGGGATACGCAGTATTTT. The chain links TRBV19 to TRBJ2-3, with a possible D match to TRBD2 (7 bases). The germline V and J ends were trimmed by 1 base and 6 bases, with 11 bases remaining between them. From germline, CDR1 is LNHDA and CDR2 SQIVND (reference sequence). CDR3 length: 14 residues.